A selection of T cell receptor beta chains follows, all from one sample in a study of technical replicates of blood from a handful of donors. The method was immunoSEQ multiplex PCR; TCRdb's version includes in-frame clones alone and lacks a portion of them. This table holds 45,000 to 55,000 clones, 90% to 95% found once. The sequenced material came from T cells isolated from PBMCs. The origin of the receptors is a human donor in good health. Both conserved end residues are part of each CDR3. Fields, in order: clone size, J gene, D gene, V gene, CDR3 protein, CDR3 DNA. A D gene is named only where the DNA matches it firmly. Clone size is not always given. Where it is, it says once, few, many or a class for expanded clones.

clone size: -
J gene: TRBJ2-5
D gene: -
V gene: TRBV9
CDR3 protein: CASSPKQGYQETQYF
CDR3 DNA: TGTGCCAGCAGCCCAAAACAGGGTTACCAAGAGACCCAGTACTTC

clone size: -
J gene: TRBJ2-6
D gene: -
V gene: TRBV5-1
CDR3 protein: CASSLGGGASSGANVLTF
CDR3 DNA: TGCGCCAGCAGCTTGGGTGGGGGCGCCTCCTCTGGGGCCAACGTCCTGACTTTC

clone size: -
J gene: TRBJ2-5
D gene: -
V gene: TRBV5-1
CDR3 protein: CASSLLGAMLQTQYF
CDR3 DNA: TGCGCCAGCAGCTTGTTAGGGGCAATGCTCCAGACCCAGTACTTC

clone size: -
J gene: TRBJ2-7
D gene: TRBD2
V gene: TRBV7-6
CDR3 protein: CASSSGTSGRFYEQYF
CDR3 DNA: TGTGCCAGCAGCTCAGGGACTAGCGGGAGGTTCTACGAGCAGTACTTC

clone size: -
J gene: TRBJ2-7
D gene: TRBD2
V gene: TRBV5-4
CDR3 protein: CASSTGLAGSYEQYF
CDR3 DNA: TGTGCCAGCAGCACCGGACTAGCGGGAAGCTACGAGCAGTACTTC

clone size: -
J gene: TRBJ2-5
D gene: -
V gene: TRBV7-9
CDR3 protein: CASSYYRGSQETQYF
CDR3 DNA: TGTGCCAGCAGCTACTATCGGGGGAGCCAAGAGACCCAGTACTTC

clone size: -
J gene: TRBJ1-5
D gene: TRBD1
V gene: TRBV28
CDR3 protein: CASSGTGNQPQHF
CDR3 DNA: TGTGCCAGCTCCGGGACAGGGAATCAGCCCCAGCATTTT

clone size: -
J gene: TRBJ1-1
D gene: -
V gene: TRBV20-1
CDR3 protein: CSPLQVEAFF
CDR3 DNA: TGCAGTCCACTCCAGGTTGAAGCTTTCTTT

clone size: -
J gene: TRBJ1-4
D gene: TRBD1
V gene: TRBV6-6
CDR3 protein: CASSYSTGRGYEKLFF
CDR3 DNA: TGTGCCAGCAGTTACTCGACGGGCAGGGGGTATGAAAAACTGTTTTTT

clone size: -
J gene: TRBJ2-3
D gene: -
V gene: TRBV28
CDR3 protein: CASSLPGTDTQYF
CDR3 DNA: TGTGCCAGCAGTTTACCTGGCACAGATACGCAGTATTTT

clone size: -
J gene: TRBJ2-7
D gene: TRBD1
V gene: TRBV7-9
CDR3 protein: CASSPRTGYSYEQYF
CDR3 DNA: TGTGCCAGCAGCCCCCGGACAGGGTATTCCTACGAGCAGTACTTC

clone size: once
J gene: TRBJ2-6
D gene: TRBD1
V gene: TRBV5-1
CDR3 protein: CASSIGQGNSGANVLTF
CDR3 DNA: TGCGCCAGCAGCATAGGACAGGGGAACTCTGGGGCCAACGTCCTGACTTTC

clone size: -
J gene: TRBJ2-2
D gene: -
V gene: TRBV9
CDR3 protein: CASSVVHPGELFF
CDR3 DNA: TGTGCCAGCAGCGTAGTCCATCCCGGGGAGCTGTTTTTT

clone size: -
J gene: TRBJ2-1
D gene: TRBD1
V gene: TRBV5-4
CDR3 protein: CASSWGQGNEQFF
CDR3 DNA: TGTGCCAGCAGCTGGGGACAGGGGAATGAGCAGTTCTTC

clone size: -
J gene: TRBJ1-1
D gene: -
V gene: TRBV7-9
CDR3 protein: CASNPIGGMNTEAFF
CDR3 DNA: TGTGCCAGCAACCCTATAGGCGGAATGAACACTGAAGCTTTCTTT

clone size: -
J gene: TRBJ2-7
D gene: -
V gene: TRBV7-2
CDR3 protein: CASSLWLQSGTEQYF
CDR3 DNA: TGTGCCAGCAGCTTATGGCTCCAGAGCGGAACAGAGCAGTACTTC

clone size: -
J gene: TRBJ2-7
D gene: -
V gene: TRBV10-1
CDR3 protein: CATSTSIRGEQYF
CDR3 DNA: TGCGCCACCTCCACCTCGATCCGGGGCGAGCAGTACTTC

clone size: -
J gene: TRBJ2-7
D gene: -
V gene: TRBV7-9
CDR3 protein: CASSSSADEQYF
CDR3 DNA: TGTGCCAGCAGCTCATCAGCGGACGAGCAGTACTTC